The entry that follows covers one T cell receptor (beta chain) sequence. Its antigen is as yet unknown. Some clones are missing from TCRdb's copy, which holds only in-frame ones; the method was immunoSEQ multiplex PCR. Of 160,000 or so clones listed, less than 95% are singletons. The ends lost 6 bases at V and 4 bases at J; junction bases unmatched: 17. CDR1 and CDR2 (germline): MDHEN, SYDVKM. The CDR3 has 18 amino acids. The data are from a study of T cell responses to AZD1222 COVID-19 vaccine. Looking at the study overall: It was second doses at about 4 or about 12 weeks that were pooled.

Findings of the study overall: Of spike-specific TCRs, nearly half reportedly target regions left unmutated in variants. Spike was spanned by vaccine-associated CD4 TCRs, with dominance at 160-218 and 743-854. White British ancestry dominated among donors, who included more females, and clonal diversity was possibly underestimated.

Source: peripheral blood, taken on day 0 of AZD1222 vaccination. The rearrangement uses TRBV28 and TRBJ1-5; TRBD1 matches 8 bases. This clonotype was obtained from an adult in good health. CDR3 protein: CASSLETGVLLANQPQHF. The CDR3 nucleotides are TGTGCCAGCAGCCTAGAGACAGGGGTTTTGTTAGCGAATCAGCCCCAGCATTTT.